This TCR beta chain was profiled in a study of cytomegalovirus exposure and HLA in healthy donors. Points from the study as a whole: Some TCR beta chains (more than 150 of them) were listed as cytomegalovirus-associated.

Amplification used 60 Vbeta primers and 13 Jbeta primers. TCRdb's copy holds only in-frame clones and misses some; the assay was immunoSEQ multiplex PCR. The table counts approximately 110,000 clones; 0.5% to 0.7% lies in the top ten. On this clone: Its antigen remains unidentified.

There are 15 residues in the CDR3. V shed 4 bases and J 9 bases; nucleotides not matched to a gene: 12. Germline CDR1 SGHRS, CDR2 YFSETQ. This sequence was found in a man in his forties or fifties in good health and CMV-seronegative. The chain recombines TRBV5-1 with TRBJ2-2; 7 nucleotides align to TRBD2. Sequenced sample: PBMCs. In DNA, the CDR3 is TGCGCCAGCAGCCAAGGGAGGGGAGAAAGAAGGGAGCTGTTTTTT. The encoded protein is CASSQGRGERRELFF.